This is a list of T cell receptor beta chains from one sample in a study of regulatory dendritic cells for organ transplantation. Profiling relied on immunoSEQ multiplex PCR, and the TCRdb table lists in-frame clones only, not all of them. The sample comprises about 38,000 clones, around 90% of which are singletons, and approximately 0.11% rests with the top ten. What was sequenced was naive CD8+ T cells from blood. Receptor source: a human donor in good health. Each CDR3 is given without its conserved first and last residue.

V gene,CDR3 protein
TRBV9,ASSDGFRGSEDTQY
TRBV27,ASKSFRGGNQPQH
TRBV28,ASSITGRSYEQY
TRBV5-8,ASSSPGGQGAGGAF
TRBV5-4,ASSSPGQGRYEQY
TRBV11-2,ASSSGSGSEEQY
TRBV27,ASSFTPRGRAF
TRBV6-5,ASSYGDGYT
TRBV2,ASQGKGYGYT
TRBV4-1,ASSQDTRGPEAF
TRBV25-1,ASSGGVEETQY
TRBV11-2,ASSLSAGGSYNEQF
TRBV20-1,SARGLEQY
TRBV19,ASSIVGSTYEQY
TRBV27,ASSLFLGTWGTEAF
TRBV30,AWQTGGSYEQY
TRBV5-5,ASSLDYGYNEQF
TRBV5-4,ASSFRGSGANVLT
TRBV28,ASSDLWTRDEQF
TRBV10-1,ASSESGGPNQY
TRBV7-9,ASRTGAGANYGYT
TRBV28,ASTRDQRSNQPQH
TRBV19,ASSLTGVMNTEAF
TRBV25-1,ASSWLDSNQPQH
TRBV9,ASSVSLQGNTEAF
TRBV27,ASSITQGLEPQH
TRBV11-2,ASSPSGGRTDTQY
TRBV2,ASSDRNSYEQY
TRBV7-9,ASSLNWVGPGDGYT
TRBV7-3,ASSLNPGEAKNIQY
TRBV7-3,ASSLNRDRNQPQH
TRBV4-2,ASSQVGELLYEQY
TRBV27,ASSSRDRTYEQY
TRBV11-3,ASSKDGDGYT
TRBV19,ASSIVSGKYEQY
TRBV9,ASSVGMDTQY
TRBV7-2,ASSATGGAGDTQY
TRBV1,TSSQKAEGLGNQPQH
TRBV7-7,ASTPGPGNEQF
TRBV7-6,ASKLQGDTGELF